Reported below is one TCR beta chain. Its antigen target is currently unknown. There are no base qualities to consult, and no much larger clone falls within one base. This sample is part of a study of CD8 T cells in ankylosing spondylitis (dated by TCRdb to 2016 to 2017). Regarding the research as a whole: The study profiled T cell receptor beta repertoires in healthy donors and ankylosing spondylitis patients to find disease-linked TCR variants. The full study cohort comprised some 27 ankylosing spondylitis patients and about a hundred healthy donors. Peripheral blood samples were taken, and synovial fluid was additionally collected from ankylosing spondylitis patients.

Results and caveats for the whole study, not just this receptor: Some of the motif variants had been reported before in the synovial fluid and blood of reactive arthritis patients, a finding that suggests common disease-initiation mechanisms. A TCR beta motif made up of several highly homologous amino acid variants appeared to be characteristic of blood from ankylosing spondylitis patients. The disease-linked clones were reported to be significantly enriched in matched synovial fluid samples from ankylosing spondylitis patients. A CD8+ phenotype was shown by the disease-linked clones, which were found at relatively low frequencies in peripheral blood.

Germline trimming amounts to 1 base on V and 4 bases on J, with 5 as the count of junction bases outside the gene matches. From a lookup of the germline V gene (reference sequence), CDR1 and CDR2 are LNHNV and YYDKDF. The CDR3 spans 15 residues, from the cysteine through the phenylalanine. CDR3 DNA is the only sequence kept; it has 45 bases, read in frame from the first base. Sequencing was performed on an Illumina HiSeq 2500. TCR beta libraries were prepared by quantitative 5'-RACE with molecular barcodes. As for the original processing: A new computational method, built on a probabilistic model of VDJ rearrangement, was used to identify disease-linked TCR variants. The public sequencing data were trimmed at Q25 with fastp and processed into clonotypes with MiXCR by TCRdb, which kept only in-frame beta chains. Each record represents a unique CDR3 protein, reported with the most common genes and DNA among its rows. Here the V and J calls rest on TCRdb's processing, not on the authors' analysis. The sample has under 400,000 distinct CDR3 sequences on record, about 9.9% of them singletons. The ten largest clonotypes hold roughly 9.2% of the sample.

The sequence was collected from a female donor with ankylosing spondylitis or in good health (not recorded which). The V gene is TRBV15 and the J gene is TRBJ2-7; 9 central bases correspond to TRBD1. The source material was blood, either unsorted or a sorted T cell fraction (not recorded which). At the DNA level, the sequence is TGTGCCACCAGCAGAGGAACAGGGGGCGATTACGAGCAGTACTTC. It codes for CATSRGTGGDYEQYF.